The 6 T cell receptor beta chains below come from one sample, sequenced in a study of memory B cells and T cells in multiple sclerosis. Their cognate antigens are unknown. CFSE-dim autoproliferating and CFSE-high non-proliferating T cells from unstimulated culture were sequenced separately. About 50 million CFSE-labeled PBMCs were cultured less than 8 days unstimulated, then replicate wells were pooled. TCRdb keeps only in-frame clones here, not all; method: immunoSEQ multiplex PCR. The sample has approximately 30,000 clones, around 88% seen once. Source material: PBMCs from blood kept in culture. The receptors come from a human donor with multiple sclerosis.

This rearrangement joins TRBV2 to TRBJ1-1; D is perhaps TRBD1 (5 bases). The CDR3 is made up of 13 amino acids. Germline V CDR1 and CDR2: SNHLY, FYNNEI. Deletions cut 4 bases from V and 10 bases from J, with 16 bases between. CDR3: CASSATGTRRAFF. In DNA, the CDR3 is TGTGCCAGCAGTGCCACCGGGACCCGGCGAGCTTTCTTT.

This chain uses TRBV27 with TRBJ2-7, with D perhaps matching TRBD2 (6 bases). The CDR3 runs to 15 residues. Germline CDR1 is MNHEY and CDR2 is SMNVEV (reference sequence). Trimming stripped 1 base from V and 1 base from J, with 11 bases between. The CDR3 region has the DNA TGTGCCAGCAGTTTATATGCTAGCGAGTCCTACGAGCAGTACTTC. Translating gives CASSLYASESYEQYF.

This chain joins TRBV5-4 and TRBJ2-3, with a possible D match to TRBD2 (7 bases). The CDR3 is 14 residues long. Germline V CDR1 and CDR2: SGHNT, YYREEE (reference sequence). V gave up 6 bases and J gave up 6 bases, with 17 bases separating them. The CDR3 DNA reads TGTGCCAGCATAGGGGGGGAACGCCCGGATACGCAGTATTTT. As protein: CASIGGERPDTQYF.

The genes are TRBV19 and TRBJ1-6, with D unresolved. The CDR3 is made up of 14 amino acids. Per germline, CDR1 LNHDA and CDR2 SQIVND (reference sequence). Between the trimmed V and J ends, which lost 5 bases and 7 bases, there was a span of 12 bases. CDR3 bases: TGTGCCAGTAGTTTCTGGGAGGGAAATTCACCCCTCCACTTT. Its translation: CASSFWEGNSPLHF.

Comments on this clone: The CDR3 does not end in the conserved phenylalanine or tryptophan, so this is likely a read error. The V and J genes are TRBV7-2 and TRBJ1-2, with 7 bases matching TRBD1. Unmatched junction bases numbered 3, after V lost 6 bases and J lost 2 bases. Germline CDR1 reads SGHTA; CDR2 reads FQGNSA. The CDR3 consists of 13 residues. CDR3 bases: TGTGCCAGCAGTGCACAGGGGAACTATGGCTACACCATC. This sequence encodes CASSAQGNYGYTI.

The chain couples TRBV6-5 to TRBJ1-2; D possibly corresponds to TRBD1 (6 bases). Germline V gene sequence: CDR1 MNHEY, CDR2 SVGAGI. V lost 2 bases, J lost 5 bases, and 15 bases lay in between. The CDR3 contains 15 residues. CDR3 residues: CASSYDRGLLYGYTF. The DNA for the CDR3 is TGTGCCAGCAGTTACGACCGGGGGCTCTTATATGGCTACACCTTC.